This T cell receptor beta chain was sequenced for a study of blood T cell repertoires in COVID-19. The repertoire was sequenced with immunoSEQ multiplex PCR; TCRdb's copy has only in-frame clones and lacks some. The sample records 110,000 or so clones, around 89% being singletons. Germline lookup yields CDR1 SGHTA and CDR2 FQGNSA. Losses at the gene ends were 5 bases for V and 0 bases for J; bases not matched to a gene: 5. The CDR3 runs to 16 residues. This TCR was sampled from a human donor with acute or convalescent COVID-19. The donor label of this sample is uncertain. Sequencing input: peripheral blood. The chain carries TRBV7-2 and TRBJ2-2, with TRBD2 matching 8 bases. The CDR3 is CASSPQAGANTGELFF. The DNA of the CDR3 is TGTGCCAGCAGCCCCCAAGCGGGGGCGAACACCGGGGAGCTGTTTTTT.